These 8 T cell receptor beta chains were all obtained from the same sample, sequenced in a study of T cell clusters in autoimmune cytopenias. TRB was amplified from roughly 270 ng of peripheral blood genomic DNA per sample. One tube held mixed TRB-A and TRB-B primer pools for touch-down PCR. TCRdb reanalyzed the multiplex PCR reads, giving one entry per CDR3 protein sequence and no DNA. In total, the table holds some 8,300 distinct CDR3 sequences. The material sequenced was peripheral blood. The receptors originated from a human donor with an autoimmune cytopenia or autoimmune hepatitis (not recorded which).

The chain uses TRBV20-1 and TRBJ1-2. CDR3 size: 13 residues. Germline V lookup: CDR1 DFQATT, CDR2 SNEGSKA (reference sequence). CDR3 amino acids: CSARAGSNYGYTF.

By frequency, this clonotype is medium-sized (0.01 to 0.1%). The genes are TRBV12-3 or TRBV12-4 and TRBJ2-1. This CDR3 is 14 amino acids long. CDR3 residues: CASSPSATYNEQFF.

This chain joins TRBV6-1 and TRBJ2-1; TCRdb indicates TRBD2, and absent DNA this call remains unverified. CDR1 is MNHNS, CDR2 SASEGT, per germline. CDR3 length equals 14 residues. The CDR3 reads CASRASGSYNEQFF.

This clonotype counts as medium-sized (0.01 to 0.1%) by frequency. The genes are TRBV30 and TRBJ2-3; TCRdb reports TRBD1, a call that lacks DNA to check it against. Germline CDR1 reads GTSNPN; CDR2 reads SVGIG (reference sequence). The CDR3 contains 16 residues. This CDR3 is CAWDGGASASTDTQYF.

V usage is TRBV11-2 and J usage is TRBJ2-5; as DNA is missing, the TRBD1 call by TCRdb cannot be tested. Germline loops: CDR1 SGHAT, CDR2 FQNNGV. The CDR3 has 15 amino acids. The CDR3 reads CASRKDRDGLETQYF.

By frequency, this clonotype is medium-sized. The chain couples TRBV27 to TRBJ2-1; TCRdb's D gene call, TRBD2, goes unchecked for lack of DNA. Germline V CDR1 and CDR2: MNHEY, SMNVEV (reference sequence). This CDR3 has 20 amino acids. CDR3 sequence reads: CASSPRTSGRTPLPYNEQFF.

This clonotype is identified as medium-sized (0.01 to 0.1%) from frequency. The genes are TRBV6-5 and TRBJ1-1. The CDR3 extends over 14 amino acids. CDR1 MNHEY and CDR2 SVGAGI come from the germline V gene. This CDR3 reads CASSYIRSNTEAFF.

The chain uses TRBV12-3 or TRBV12-4 and TRBJ1-1. CDR3 size: 14 residues. The CDR3 here is CASSFGRHRTEAFF.